The present T cell receptor (beta chain) was sequenced within a study of shared clonotypes between healthy human individuals. Turning to this clone: Its antigen is unknown.

Data came from immunoSEQ multiplex PCR; TCRdb stores just in-frame clones and leaves some out. The repertoire holds 2 million to 3 million clones, with roughly 92% as singletons. The CDR3 runs 18 residues. The study's findings and limits: Though the depth was large, rarefaction showed that sorted-subset sequencing was incomplete.

The receptor was derived from a man aged 18 to 29 in good health. The chain is built from TRBV1 and TRBJ2-5; the table's D call of TRBD2 was not tested on the DNA. TRBV1 is tagged as a pseudogene. The sample taken for sequencing was naive CD4+ T cells sorted from blood. Stated subset: CD45RA+ positively selected. CDR3 sequence (DNA): TGCACCAGCAGCCAAGATCCGGATTCTAGGAGGGTCCGAGAGACCCAGTACTTC. Protein sequence: CTSSQDPDSRRVRETQYF.